The sequence of this T cell receptor (beta chain) was determined in a study of early T cells in non-severe SARS-CoV-2 infection. The germline CDR1 and CDR2 sequences are MNHEY and SVGEGT. Trimming pared 6 bases from V and 0 bases from J, leaving 21 bases between. The CDR3 covers 18 residues. TCRdb re-derived calls from the 5' RACE reads in MiXCR, one entry per CDR3 protein. The top ten clones hold 12% of a sample with fewer than 85,000 distinct CDR3 sequences, about 14% of them seen once. Ten or more counts support this clonotype. The chain combines TRBV6-2 or TRBV6-3 with TRBJ2-4; tentative D call: TRBD1 (6 bases). The sample taken for sequencing was whole blood. This receptor was taken from an adult who was a healthcare worker with PCR-confirmed SARS-CoV-2 infection or an uninfected control (not recorded which). CDR3: CASSPRDKIPLAKNIQYF. The CDR3 DNA reads TGTGCCAGCAGCCCTAGGGACAAGATACCTTTAGCCAAAAACATTCAGTACTTC.